This T cell receptor (beta chain) was observed in a study of early T cells in non-severe SARS-CoV-2 infection. The overall study: From unsorted whole blood, bulk RNA was sequenced, and the chains remained unpaired.

Study outcomes and limitations: Using VDJdb, the matching emphasized anti-spike CD8 responses while missing private and CD4 specificities.

At least ten counts were recorded for this clonotype. As yet, its antigen is unknown. Researchers attached unique molecular identifiers to individual cDNA molecules. MiXCR was run by TCRdb on the 5' RACE reads, yielding one entry per CDR3 protein. Here the sample spans around 56,000 distinct CDR3 sequences, roughly 13% being singletons. Trimming removed 6 bases at V and 0 bases at J, with 21 bases between. The CDR3 contains 18 residues. Germline-derived CDR1 and CDR2 are MNHNY and SVGAGI (reference sequence). The origin of this receptor is an adult who was a healthcare worker with PCR-confirmed SARS-CoV-2 infection or an uninfected control (not recorded which). This chain joins TRBV6-6 and TRBJ2-4; D ambiguous. Specimen: whole blood, collected at baseline. The CDR3 DNA sequence: TGTGCCAGCAGCCGACCCCCCCAGTTAACCCTAGCCAAAAACATTCAGTACTTC. Amino acids: CASSRPPQLTLAKNIQYF.